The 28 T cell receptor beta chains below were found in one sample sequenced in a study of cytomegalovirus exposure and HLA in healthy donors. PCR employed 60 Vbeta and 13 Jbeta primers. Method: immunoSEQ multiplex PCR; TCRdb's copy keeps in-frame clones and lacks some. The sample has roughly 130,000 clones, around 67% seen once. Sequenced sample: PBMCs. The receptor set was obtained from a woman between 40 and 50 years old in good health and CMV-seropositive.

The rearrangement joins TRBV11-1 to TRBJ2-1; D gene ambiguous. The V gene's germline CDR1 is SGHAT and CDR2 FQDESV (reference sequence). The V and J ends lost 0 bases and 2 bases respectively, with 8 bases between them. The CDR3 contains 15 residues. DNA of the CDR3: TGTGCCAGCAGCTTAGCGCTACGAACCTACAATGAGCAGTTCTTC. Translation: CASSLALRTYNEQFF.

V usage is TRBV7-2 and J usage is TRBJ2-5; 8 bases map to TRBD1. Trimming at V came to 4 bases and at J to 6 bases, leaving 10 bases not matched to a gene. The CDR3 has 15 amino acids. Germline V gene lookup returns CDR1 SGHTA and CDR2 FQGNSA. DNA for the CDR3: TGTGCCAGCAGCTCCCGGACAGGGTCTGAGCAGACCCAGTACTTC. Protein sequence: CASSSRTGSEQTQYF. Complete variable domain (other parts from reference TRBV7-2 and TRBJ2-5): GAGVSQSPSNKVTEKGKDVELRCDPISGHTALYWYRQSLGQGLEFLIYFQGNSAPDKSGLPSDRFSAERTGGSVSTLTIQRTQQEDSAVYLCASSSRTGSEQTQYFGPGTRLLVL.

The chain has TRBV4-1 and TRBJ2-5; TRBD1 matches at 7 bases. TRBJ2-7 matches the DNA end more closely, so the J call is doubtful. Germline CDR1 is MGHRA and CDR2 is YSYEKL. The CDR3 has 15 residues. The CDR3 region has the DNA TGCGCCAGCAGCCGGCAGGGGGACCCTATTTTCGAGCAGTACTTC. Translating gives CASSRQGDPIFEQYF.

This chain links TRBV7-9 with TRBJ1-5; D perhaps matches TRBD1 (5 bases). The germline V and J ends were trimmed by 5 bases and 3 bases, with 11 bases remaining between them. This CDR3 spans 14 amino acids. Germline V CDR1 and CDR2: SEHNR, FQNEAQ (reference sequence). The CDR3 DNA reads TGTGCCAGCAGCCTCGACAGCCACAATCAGCCCCAGCATTTT. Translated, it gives CASSLDSHNQPQHF.

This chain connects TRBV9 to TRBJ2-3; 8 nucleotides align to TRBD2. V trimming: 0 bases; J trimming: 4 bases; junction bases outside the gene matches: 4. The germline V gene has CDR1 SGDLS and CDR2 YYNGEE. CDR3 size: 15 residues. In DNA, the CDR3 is TGTGCCAGCAGCGTAGACGGGAGGGCCCCAGATACGCAGTATTTT. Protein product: CASSVDGRAPDTQYF.

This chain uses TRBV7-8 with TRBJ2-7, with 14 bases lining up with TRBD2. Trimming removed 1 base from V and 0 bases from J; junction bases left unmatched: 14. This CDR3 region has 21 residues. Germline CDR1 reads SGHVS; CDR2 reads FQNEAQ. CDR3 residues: CASSLGGTSGGLRPISYEQYF. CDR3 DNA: TGTGCCAGCAGCTTAGGAGGGACTAGCGGGGGTCTTCGCCCAATCTCCTACGAGCAGTACTTC.

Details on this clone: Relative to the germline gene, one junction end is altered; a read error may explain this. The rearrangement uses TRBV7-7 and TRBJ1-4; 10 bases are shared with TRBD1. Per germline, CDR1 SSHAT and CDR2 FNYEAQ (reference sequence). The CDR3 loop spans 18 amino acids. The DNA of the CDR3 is TGTGCTAGCAGCTTAGGGACAGGGGCGCTTTCAACTAATGAAAAACTGTTTTTT. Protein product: CASSLGTGALSTNEKLFF.

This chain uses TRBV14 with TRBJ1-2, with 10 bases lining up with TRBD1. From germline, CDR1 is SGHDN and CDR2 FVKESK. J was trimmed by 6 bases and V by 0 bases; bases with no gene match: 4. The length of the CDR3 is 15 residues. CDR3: CASSQDDRGHNGYTF. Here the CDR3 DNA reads TGTGCCAGCAGCCAAGACGACAGGGGGCATAATGGCTACACCTTC.

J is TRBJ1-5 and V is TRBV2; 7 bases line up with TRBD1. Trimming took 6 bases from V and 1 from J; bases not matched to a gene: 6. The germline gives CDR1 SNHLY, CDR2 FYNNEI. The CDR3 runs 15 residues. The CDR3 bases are TGTGCCAGCAGAGCAGGGGGTCGAAGCAATCAGCCCCAGCATTTT. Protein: CASRAGGRSNQPQHF.

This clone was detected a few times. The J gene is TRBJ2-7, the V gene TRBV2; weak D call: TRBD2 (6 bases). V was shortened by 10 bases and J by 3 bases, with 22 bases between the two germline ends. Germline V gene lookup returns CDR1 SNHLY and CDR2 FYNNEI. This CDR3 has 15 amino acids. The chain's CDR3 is CATRTLASDFYEQYF. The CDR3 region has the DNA TGTGCCACGCGAACCCTGGCTAGCGACTTCTACGAGCAGTACTTC. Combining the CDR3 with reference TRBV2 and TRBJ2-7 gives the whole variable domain EPEVTQTPSHQVTQMGQEVILRCVPISNHLYFYWYRQILGQKVEFLVSFYNNEISEKSEIFDDQFSVERPDGSNFTLKIRSTKLEDSAMYFCATRTLASDFYEQYFGPGTRLTVT.

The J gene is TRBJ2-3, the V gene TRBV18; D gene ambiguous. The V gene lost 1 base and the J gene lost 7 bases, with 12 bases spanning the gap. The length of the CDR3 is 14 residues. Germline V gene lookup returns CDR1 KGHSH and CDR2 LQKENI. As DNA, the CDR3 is TGTGCCAGCTCACCACAGGCTATGAGGCATACGCAGTATTTT. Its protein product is CASSPQAMRHTQYF.

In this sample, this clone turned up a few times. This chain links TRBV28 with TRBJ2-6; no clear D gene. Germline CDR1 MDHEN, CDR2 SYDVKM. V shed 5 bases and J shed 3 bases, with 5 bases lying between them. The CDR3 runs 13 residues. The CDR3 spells CASSRLGANVLTF. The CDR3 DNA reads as TGTGCCAGCAGTCGTCTTGGGGCCAACGTCCTGACTTTC.

The CDR3 region is CASSSGLAYNEQFF. CDR3 in DNA: TGTGCCAGCAGCTCGGGACTAGCCTACAATGAGCAGTTCTTC. The chain combines TRBV7-2 with TRBJ2-1; the match to TRBD2 covers 8 bases. The CDR3 totals 14 residues. The germline gives CDR1 SGHTA, CDR2 FQGNSA. V trimming: 4 bases; J trimming: 2 bases; junction bases outside the gene matches: 1.

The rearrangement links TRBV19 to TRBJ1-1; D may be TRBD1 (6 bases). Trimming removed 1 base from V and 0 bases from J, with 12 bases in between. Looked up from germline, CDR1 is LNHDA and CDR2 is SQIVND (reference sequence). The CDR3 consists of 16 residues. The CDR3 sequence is CASSIAAGAVNTEAFF. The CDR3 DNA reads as TGTGCCAGTAGTATAGCGGCAGGGGCGGTGAACACTGAAGCTTTCTTT.

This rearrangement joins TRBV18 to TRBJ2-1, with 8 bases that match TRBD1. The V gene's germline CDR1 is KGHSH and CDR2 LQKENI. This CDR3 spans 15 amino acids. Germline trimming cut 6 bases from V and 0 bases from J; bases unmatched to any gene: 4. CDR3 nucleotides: TGTGCCAGCTCTCGACAGGGGAGCTCCTACAATGAGCAGTTCTTC. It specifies CASSRQGSSYNEQFF. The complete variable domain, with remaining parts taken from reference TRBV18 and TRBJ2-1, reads NAGVMQNPRHLVRRRGQEARLRCSPMKGHSHVYWYRQLPEEGLKFMVYLQKENIIDESGMPKERFSAEFPKEGPSILRIQQVVRGDSAAYFCASSRQGSSYNEQFFGPGTRLTVL.

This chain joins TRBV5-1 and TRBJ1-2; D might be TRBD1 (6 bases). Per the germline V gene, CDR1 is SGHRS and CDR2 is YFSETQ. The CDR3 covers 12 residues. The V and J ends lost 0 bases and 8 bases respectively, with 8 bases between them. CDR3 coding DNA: TGCGCCAGCAGCTTGGACAGGGTCGGCTACACCTTC. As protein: CASSLDRVGYTF. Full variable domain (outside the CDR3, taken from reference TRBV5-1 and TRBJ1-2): KAGVTQTPRYLIKTRGQQVTLSCSPISGHRSVSWYQQTPGQGLQFLFEYFSETQRNKGNFPGRFSGRQFSNSRSEMNVSTLELGDSALYLCASSLDRVGYTFGSGTRLTVV.

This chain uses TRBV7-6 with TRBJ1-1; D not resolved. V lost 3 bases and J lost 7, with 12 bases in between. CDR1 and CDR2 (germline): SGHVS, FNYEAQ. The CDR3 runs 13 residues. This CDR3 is CASSFAGKGEAFF. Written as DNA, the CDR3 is TGTGCCAGCAGCTTCGCGGGCAAGGGTGAAGCTTTCTTT. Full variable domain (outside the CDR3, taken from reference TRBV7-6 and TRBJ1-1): GAGVSQSPRYKVTKRGQDVALRCDPISGHVSLYWYRQALGQGPEFLTYFNYEAQQDKSGLPNDRFSAERPEGSISTLTIQRTEQRDSAMYRCASSFAGKGEAFFGQGTRLTVV.

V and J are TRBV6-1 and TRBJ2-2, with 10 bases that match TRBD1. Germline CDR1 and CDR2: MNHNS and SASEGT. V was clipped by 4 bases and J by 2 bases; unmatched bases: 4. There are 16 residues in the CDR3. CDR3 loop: CASSVGTGVNTGELFF. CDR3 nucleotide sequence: TGTGCCAGCAGTGTGGGGACAGGGGTAAACACCGGGGAGCTGTTTTTT.

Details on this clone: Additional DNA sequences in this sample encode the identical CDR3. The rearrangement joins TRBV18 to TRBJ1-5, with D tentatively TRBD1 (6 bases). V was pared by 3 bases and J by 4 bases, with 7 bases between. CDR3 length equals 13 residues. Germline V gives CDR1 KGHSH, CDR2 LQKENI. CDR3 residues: CASSPGQNQPQHF. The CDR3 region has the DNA TGTGCCAGCTCACCGGGACAAAATCAGCCCCAGCATTTT.

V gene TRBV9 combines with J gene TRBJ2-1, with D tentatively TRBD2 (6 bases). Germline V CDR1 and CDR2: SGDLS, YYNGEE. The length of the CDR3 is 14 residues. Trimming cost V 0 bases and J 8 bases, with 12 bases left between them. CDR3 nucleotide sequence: TGTGCCAGCAGCGTAGGTAGCGGAAGGGATGAGCAGTTCTTC. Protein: CASSVGSGRDEQFF.

CDR3 amino acids: CASGTSGLTDTQYF. CDR3 nucleotides: TGTGCCAGCGGAACTAGCGGGCTCACAGATACGCAGTATTTT. This sequence joins TRBV6-8 and TRBJ2-3, with 9 positions matching TRBD2. V gave up 8 bases and J gave up 2 bases; unmatched junction bases: 5. Germline CDR1 is MNHGY and CDR2 is SAAAGT. The CDR3 sequence is 14 residues long.

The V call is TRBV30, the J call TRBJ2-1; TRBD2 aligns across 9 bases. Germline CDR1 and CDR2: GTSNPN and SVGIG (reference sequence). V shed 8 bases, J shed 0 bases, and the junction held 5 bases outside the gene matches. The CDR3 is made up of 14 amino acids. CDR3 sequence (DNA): TGTGCCCTTATAGCGGGAGTCTCCTACAATGAGCAGTTCTTC. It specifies CALIAGVSYNEQFF.

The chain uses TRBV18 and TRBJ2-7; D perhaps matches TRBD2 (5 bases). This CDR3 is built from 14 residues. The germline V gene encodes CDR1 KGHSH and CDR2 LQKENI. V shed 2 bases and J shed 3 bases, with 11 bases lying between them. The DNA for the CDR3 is TGTGCCAGCTCACCAGGGAACGGGGACTACGAGCAGTACTTC. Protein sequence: CASSPGNGDYEQYF.

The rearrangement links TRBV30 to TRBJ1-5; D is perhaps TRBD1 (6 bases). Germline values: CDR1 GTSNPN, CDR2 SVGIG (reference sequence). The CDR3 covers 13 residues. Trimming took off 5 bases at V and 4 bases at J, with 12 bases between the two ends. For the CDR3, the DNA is TGTGCCTGGGCCCGACAGGCTAATCAGCCCCAGCATTTT. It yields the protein CAWARQANQPQHF.

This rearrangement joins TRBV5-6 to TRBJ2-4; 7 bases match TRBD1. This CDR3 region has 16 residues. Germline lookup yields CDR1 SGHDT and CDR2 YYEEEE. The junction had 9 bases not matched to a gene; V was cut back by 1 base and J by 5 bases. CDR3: CASSLTPGGTQNIQYF. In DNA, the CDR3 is TGTGCCAGCAGCTTGACTCCAGGGGGTACCCAAAACATTCAGTACTTC.

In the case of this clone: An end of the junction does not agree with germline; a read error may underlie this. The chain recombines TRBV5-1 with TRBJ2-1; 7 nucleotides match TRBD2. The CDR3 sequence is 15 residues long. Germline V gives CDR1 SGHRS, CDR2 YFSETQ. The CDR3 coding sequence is TGCGCCAGCAACTTGGAGGGAGGGCGGGGCAATGAGCAGTTCTTC. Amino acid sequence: CASNLEGGRGNEQFF.

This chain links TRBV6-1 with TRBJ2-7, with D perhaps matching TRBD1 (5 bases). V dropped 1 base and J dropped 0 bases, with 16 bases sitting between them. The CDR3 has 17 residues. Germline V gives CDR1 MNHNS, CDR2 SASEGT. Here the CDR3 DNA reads TGTGCCAGCAGTGAAGTGGCAGGGTCAACCACCTCCTACGAGCAGTACTTC. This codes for CASSEVAGSTTSYEQYF.

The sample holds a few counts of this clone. This CDR3 reads CASRTGSSGNTIYF. The CDR3 nucleotides are TGTGCCAGCAGGACGGGTAGCTCTGGAAACACCATATATTTT. This chain connects TRBV28 to TRBJ1-3; D gene unclear. CDR1 MDHEN and CDR2 SYDVKM come from the germline V gene. There are 14 residues in the CDR3. V dropped 6 bases and J dropped 0 bases, with 9 bases sitting between them. Using reference TRBV28 and TRBJ1-3 for the parts outside the CDR3, the full variable domain is DVKVTQSSRYLVKRTGEKVFLECVQDMDHENMFWYRQDPGLGLRLIYFSYDVKMKEKGDIPEGYSVSREKKERFSLILESASTNQTSMYLCASRTGSSGNTIYFGEGSWLTVV.